This T cell receptor (beta chain) originates from a study of T cell responses to AZD1222 COVID-19 vaccine. Method: immunoSEQ multiplex PCR; TCRdb's copy keeps in-frame clones and lacks some. The sample lists about 180,000 clones, 85% to 90% occurring once. Whole-study findings and limits: White British donors predominated, females outnumbered males, and clonal diversity was possibly underestimated.

Per the germline V gene, CDR1 is KGHSH and CDR2 is LQKENI. CDR3 size: 14 residues. The V gene lost 3 bases and the J gene lost 3 bases, with 12 bases spanning the gap. On this clone: The antigen is not known.

The input for sequencing was peripheral blood, taken on day 0 of AZD1222 vaccination. The rearrangement joins TRBV18 to TRBJ2-7, with unresolved D. This receptor was taken from an adult in good health. The CDR3 region is CASSPVNPGYEQYF. CDR3 in DNA: TGTGCCAGCTCACCCGTTAATCCGGGCTACGAGCAGTACTTC.